These 27 T cell receptor beta chains were all obtained from the same sample, sequenced in a study of blood T cell repertoires in COVID-19. Sequencing was performed with immunoSEQ multiplex PCR; in TCRdb, only in-frame clones are kept and a portion is missing. The sample yields 75,000 to 80,000 clones, around 89% seen once. The sample was peripheral blood. These receptors originate from a human donor in a cohort sampled during active COVID-19.

This clone was seen only once. This chain links TRBV29-1 with TRBJ2-3, with TRBD1 matching 12 bases. Trimming took 0 bases from V and 4 from J; bases not matched to a gene: 5. Germline V CDR1 and CDR2: SQVTM, ANQGSEA. CDR3 length: 16 amino acids. CDR3 sequence: CSVEDPGTGGPDTQYF. CDR3 in DNA: TGCAGCGTTGAAGATCCCGGGACAGGGGGCCCAGATACGCAGTATTTT.

The chain uses TRBV4-1 and TRBJ2-5; D unresolved. Between the trimmed V and J ends, which lost 2 bases and 5 bases, there was a span of 9 bases. The CDR3 runs to 13 residues. The germline V gene encodes CDR1 MGHRA and CDR2 YSYEKL. CDR3 DNA sequence: TGCGCCAGCAGCCAAAGTCGGGTGGAGACCCAGTACTTC. It encodes CASSQSRVETQYF.

This clone was recorded once. The chain combines TRBV6-2 or TRBV6-3 with TRBJ2-1; 11 bases are a match to TRBD2. The length of the CDR3 is 13 residues. Germline V gives CDR1 MNHEY, CDR2 SVGEGT. Losses at the gene ends were 4 bases for V and 12 bases for J; bases not matched to a gene: 5. CDR3: CASSSRLAGWQFF. CDR3 DNA: TGTGCCAGCAGTTCGCGACTAGCGGGATGGCAGTTCTTC.

The V call is TRBV4-2, the J call TRBJ1-1, with TRBD1 identical over 8 bases. The V and J ends lost 2 bases and 5 bases, in that order; junction bases with no gene match: 7. The CDR3 is 15 amino acids. Germline V gives CDR1 LGHNA, CDR2 YNFKEQ. CDR3: CASSQFTGGGTEAFF. In nucleotides, the CDR3 is TGTGCCAGCAGCCAATTCACAGGGGGAGGTACTGAAGCTTTCTTT.

This rearrangement joins TRBV5-1 to TRBJ2-7; D is perhaps TRBD1 (7 bases). There are 15 residues in the CDR3. V was trimmed by 4 bases and J by 1 base, leaving 15 bases between them. Germline CDR1 is SGHRS and CDR2 is YFSETQ. Here the CDR3 DNA reads TGCGCCAGCAGCATTTACAGGGGAGGTTCCTACGAGCAGTACTTC. This sequence encodes CASSIYRGGSYEQYF.

The chain joins TRBV4-1 to TRBJ1-5, with D unclear. The germline V and J ends were trimmed by 0 bases and 2 bases, with 8 bases remaining between them. The CDR3 runs 15 residues. CDR1 MGHRA and CDR2 YSYEKL come from the germline V gene. In DNA, the CDR3 is TGCGCCAGCAGCCAAGATGGACTCCGCAATCAGCCCCAGCATTTT. It specifies CASSQDGLRNQPQHF.

The chain has TRBV6-5 and TRBJ1-2, with D tentatively TRBD1 (5 bases). Looked up from germline, CDR1 is MNHEY and CDR2 is SVGAGI. CDR3 length: 13 amino acids. The V end lost 7 bases, the J end lost 4 bases, and 13 bases lay between the germline ends. Here the CDR3 reads CASNQGFGYGYTF. CDR3 nucleotides: TGTGCCAGCAATCAGGGATTCGGCTATGGCTACACCTTC.

The chain employs TRBV4-2 and TRBJ1-2, with 7 bases fitting TRBD1. With 0 bases clipped from V and 1 base from J, the junction kept 2 bases outside the gene matches. CDR3 length equals 15 residues. The germline CDR1 and CDR2 sequences are LGHNA and YNFKEQ. The CDR3 here is CASSQEYRGNYGYTF. In DNA form, the CDR3 reads TGTGCCAGCAGCCAAGAATACAGGGGTAACTATGGCTACACCTTC.

The rearrangement joins TRBV13 to TRBJ2-3; 9 bases align to TRBD2. The length of the CDR3 is 22 residues. J gave up 5 bases and V 5 bases, and 29 bases lay outside the gene matches. The germline V gene encodes CDR1 PRHDT and CDR2 FYEKMQ (reference sequence). CDR3 region: CASSILPGTSFEINTNRDTQYF. CDR3 in DNA: TGTGCCAGCAGCATACTACCCGGGACTAGCTTTGAAATTAACACGAATAGAGATACGCAGTATTTT.

The V gene is TRBV27, the J gene TRBJ1-3; D perhaps matches TRBD1 (5 bases). With 3 bases removed from V and 2 bases from J, the gap between germline ends came to 17 bases. CDR3 size: 17 residues. CDR1 is MNHEY, CDR2 SMNVEV, per germline (reference sequence). In DNA, the CDR3 is TGTGCCAGCAGTTTTAGGGGTAGAGGATTTGCTGGAAACACCATATATTTT. This gives the protein CASSFRGRGFAGNTIYF.

The chain uses TRBV27 and TRBJ1-4; the match to TRBD1 covers 9 bases. The CDR3 loop spans 17 amino acids. Germline V gene data show CDR1 as MNHEY and CDR2 as SMNVEV (reference sequence). Trimming cost V 4 bases and J 2 bases; bases outside gene matches: 8. The CDR3 nucleotides are TGTGCCAGCAGTTCCCACAGGGGGCTTTGGACTAATGAAAAACTGTTTTTT. Translating gives CASSSHRGLWTNEKLFF.

The chain employs TRBV28 and TRBJ2-3; 8 bases map to TRBD2. The CDR3 is 17 amino acids. The trim removed 3 bases at V and 4 bases at J, leaving 12 bases unmatched. Germline CDR1 is MDHEN and CDR2 is SYDVKM. CDR3 in amino acids: CASSLTPGLGGSDTQYF. Here the CDR3 DNA reads TGTGCCAGCAGTTTGACACCGGGACTAGGTGGGTCAGATACGCAGTATTTT.

This clone was observed a few times. J is TRBJ1-3 and V is TRBV12-3 or TRBV12-4; no firm D call. This CDR3 has 13 amino acids. V gave up 2 bases and J gave up 0 bases, with 2 bases separating them. CDR3 nucleotides: TGTGCCAGCAGTTTACTCTCTGGAAACACCATATATTTT. This translates into CASSLLSGNTIYF.

This clone was seen a single time. V gene TRBV10-3 combines with J gene TRBJ2-3; a possible D gene is TRBD1 (6 bases). Germline lookup yields CDR1 ENHRY and CDR2 SYGVKD. V dropped 6 bases and J dropped 4 bases, with 14 bases sitting between them. The CDR3 loop spans 14 amino acids. The CDR3 sequence is CAISGPRQADTQYF. The CDR3 DNA reads TGTGCCATCAGCGGGCCCCGACAGGCAGATACGCAGTATTTT.

The genes are TRBV5-1 and TRBJ2-5; D may be TRBD2 (5 bases). Between the trimmed V and J ends, which lost 9 bases and 2 bases, there was a span of 20 bases. CDR3 length: 15 amino acids. In germline, CDR1 is SGHRS, CDR2 YFSETQ. This CDR3 is CATRTGGSVQETQYF. CDR3 bases: TGCGCCACCCGAACCGGAGGTTCGGTACAAGAGACCCAGTACTTC.

Only one count was recorded for this clone. The chain employs TRBV5-8 and TRBJ2-1, with D maybe TRBD2 (6 bases). CDR3 size: 15 residues. The ends were cut back, 1 base at V and 0 bases at J, with 8 bases in the middle. CDR1 is SGHTS, CDR2 YDEGEE, per germline. The CDR3 is CASSLRGSSYNEQFF. CDR3 sequence (DNA): TGTGCCAGCAGCTTGCGGGGGAGCTCCTACAATGAGCAGTTCTTC.

This chain connects TRBV19 to TRBJ2-6, with 7 bases aligning to TRBD2. The trim removed 4 bases at V and 0 bases at J, leaving 6 bases unmatched. The CDR3 loop spans 17 amino acids. Germline-derived CDR1 and CDR2 are LNHDA and SQIVND (reference sequence). This chain's CDR3 is CASSTTSRDSGANVLTF. The CDR3 nucleotides read TGTGCCAGTAGTACGACTAGCAGGGACTCTGGGGCCAACGTCCTGACTTTC.

The chain joins TRBV5-1 to TRBJ2-7; TRBD1 is a possible D gene (6 bases). This CDR3 region has 18 residues. Germline-derived CDR1 and CDR2 are SGHRS and YFSETQ. Trimming shortened V by 2 bases and J by 3 bases, and 24 bases separated the two germline ends. CDR3 DNA sequence: TGCGCCAGCAGCTTCCGTGCGGCCGGCCGGGACAAAGACTACGAGCAGTACTTC. Its translation is CASSFRAAGRDKDYEQYF.

This chain uses TRBV2 with TRBJ2-5, with TRBD1 as a possible D gene (5 bases). The CDR3 spans 14 residues. Trimming left V 6 bases short and J 0 bases short, with 11 bases between. Germline V gene data show CDR1 as SNHLY and CDR2 as FYNNEI. This chain's CDR3 is CASSPDRYQETQYF. The DNA of the CDR3 is TGTGCCAGCAGCCCCGACAGATACCAAGAGACCCAGTACTTC.

The chain combines TRBV5-1 with TRBJ2-2; D may be TRBD2 (6 bases). This CDR3 is built from 15 residues. Germline assignment: CDR1 SGHRS and CDR2 YFSETQ. V was pared by 0 bases and J by 1 base, with 7 bases between. The CDR3 loop reads CASSLVGGNTGELFF. The CDR3 DNA reads TGCGCCAGCAGCTTGGTCGGGGGGAACACCGGGGAGCTGTTTTTT.

This clone is a singleton in its sample. The chain carries TRBV19 and TRBJ1-2, with 7 positions matching TRBD1. J gave up 1 base and V 9 bases, and 5 bases lay outside the gene matches. The CDR3 consists of 13 residues. CDR1 LNHDA and CDR2 SQIVND come from the germline V gene (reference sequence). The CDR3 here is CASGDRLNYGYTF. The CDR3 nucleotides are TGTGCCAGCGGGGACAGACTTAACTATGGCTACACCTTC.

The chain uses TRBV29-1 and TRBJ2-1, with TRBD2 matching over 8 bases. CDR1 and CDR2 from the germline V gene are SQVTM and ANQGSEA. The CDR3 consists of 14 residues. V shed 5 bases and J 0 bases; nucleotides not matched to a gene: 3. The CDR3 region is CSVSAGGSYNEQFF. The CDR3 coding sequence is TGCAGCGTTTCTGCGGGAGGCTCCTACAATGAGCAGTTCTTC.

The chain couples TRBV4-2 to TRBJ1-1, with D unclear. The germline gives CDR1 LGHNA, CDR2 YNFKEQ. Trimming removed 4 bases at V and 0 bases at J, with 6 bases between. The CDR3 is 13 amino acids. CDR3 nucleotides: TGTGCCAGCAGCCCCCAATTGAACACTGAAGCTTTCTTT. As protein: CASSPQLNTEAFF.

The genes are TRBV23-1 and TRBJ1-5; 7 bases map to TRBD1. TRBV23-1 is identified as an open reading frame with a role that is uncertain. With 7 bases clipped from V and 5 bases from J, the junction kept 20 bases outside the gene matches. The CDR3 is 18 residues long. DNA for the CDR3: TGCGCCAGCAACCCGGACAGGTACGGGTCATTAGGGGATCAGCCCCAGCATTTT. Its protein product is CASNPDRYGSLGDQPQHF.

This chain connects TRBV6-5 to TRBJ1-4; a possible D gene is TRBD1 (5 bases). CDR3 length equals 13 residues. V lost 6 bases to trimming and J lost 2 bases, with 7 bases between them. Germline values: CDR1 MNHEY, CDR2 SVGAGI. CDR3 residues: CASRRQTNEKLFF. The CDR3 DNA sequence: TGTGCCAGCAGAAGACAGACTAATGAAAAACTGTTTTTT.

This rearrangement joins TRBV28 to TRBJ2-3, with a tentative D call TRBD1 (6 bases). Deletions cut 5 bases from V and 4 bases from J, with 22 bases between. The CDR3 length is 17 residues. Germline V gene lookup returns CDR1 MDHEN and CDR2 SYDVKM. CDR3 in amino acids: CASSAYWDTKEADTQYF. The CDR3 nucleotides are TGTGCCAGCAGTGCTTATTGGGACACCAAGGAGGCAGATACGCAGTATTTT.

This sequence joins TRBV4-2 and TRBJ2-5, with D possibly matching TRBD1 (6 bases). Germline values: CDR1 LGHNA, CDR2 YNFKEQ. This CDR3 region has 16 residues. V was trimmed by 0 bases and J by 5 bases, leaving 16 bases between them. CDR3 sequence (DNA): TGTGCCAGCAGCCAAGATGCGACAGGATACGCCGAGACCCAGTACTTC. Protein product: CASSQDATGYAETQYF.